This T cell receptor beta chain came from a study of neurological immune-mediated disorders. Time point meaning: technical triplicate 1. Approximately 920,000 sorted CD4+ or CD8+ T cells made each library. Trimming at V came to 5 bases and at J to 4 bases, leaving 10 bases not matched to a gene. Germline lookup yields CDR1 SEHNR and CDR2 FQNEAQ (reference sequence). The CDR3 has 16 residues. Findings and caveats of the study: None of the CDR3 amino acid sequences of expanded clones were shared across subjects, and this suggested private repertoires in all groups. TCR clonal expansion peaked in HTLV-1-associated myelopathy patients and was lowest in multiple sclerosis patients.

With 10-nucleotide random UMIs included, cDNA was synthesized by 5'RACE. TCRdb processed the 5' RACE reads anew with MiXCR; each CDR3 protein has one entry. The sample has about 24,000 distinct CDR3 sequences; less than 15% are singletons. This clonotype appeared many times. No antigen is known for it. The receptor comes from a female donor with HTLV-1-associated myelopathy (HAM/TSP). The chain employs TRBV7-9 and TRBJ2-3, with TRBD2 matching over 9 bases. The specimen was CD4+ T cells from blood. The CDR3 loop reads CASSPATSGGADTQYF. In nucleotides, the CDR3 is TGTGCCAGCAGCCCCGCGACTAGCGGAGGCGCAGATACGCAGTATTTT.